The sequence of this T cell receptor (beta chain) was determined in a study of shared clonotypes between healthy human individuals. As to this clone: What it recognizes is unknown. Other DNA sequences in this sample translate to the same CDR3.

Trimming removed 7 bases from V and 4 bases from J; junction bases left unmatched: 6. The CDR3 contains 12 residues. Germline V gene lookup returns CDR1 SQVTM and CDR2 ANQGSEA. Study outcomes and limitations: The four-donor shared clonotypes exceeded non-shared clonotypes in generation probability, with non-shared ones scoring lower.

Across several immunoSEQ plates, the genomic DNA of each subset was split evenly. On sorted subsets, replicate PCRs used approximately 200 ng DNA, or around 30,000 T cell genomes. Original analysis: ImmunoSEQ supplied junction-only sequences lacking quality scores, so filtering was different. Profiling relied on immunoSEQ multiplex PCR, and the TCRdb table lists in-frame clones only, not all of them. Clone size and the V and J calls come from that table; the DNA yielded D and trimming. The sample has 2,500,000 or so clones, roughly 92% seen once. The source material was naive CD4+ T cells from PBMCs. Specified subset: CD45RA+ positively selected. The sequence was collected from a man aged 18 to 30 in good health. Some clones in this sample may be carry-over from other donors' samples. The chain has TRBV29-1 and TRBJ2-5, with 7 bases that match TRBD2. The CDR3 nucleotides are TGCAGCGGGGGGAGGGCCGGAGAGACCCAGTACTTC. Protein: CSGGRAGETQYF.